Listed below are T cell receptor beta chains from one sample, sequenced in a study of beta chain features in type 1 diabetes. Some clones are missing from TCRdb's copy, which holds only in-frame ones; the method was immunoSEQ multiplex PCR. The sample has about 250,000 clones, 11% to 15% seen once; the top ten hold 0.026%. Sequencing was carried out using naive CD4+ T cells from blood. The receptor set was obtained from a woman in her thirties or forties in good health. Each CDR3 is given with its conserved first and last residue. Each record gives: D gene, clone size, V gene, J gene, CDR3 protein, CDR3 DNA. D genes are given only for firm matches. Clone size, where shown, is once, few, many, or a class for clones that have expanded.

d_gene: -
abundance: -
v_gene: TRBV18
j_gene: TRBJ2-7
CDR3aa: CASSPWTATYEQYF
CDR3nt: TGTGCCAGCTCACCTTGGACAGCTACCTACGAGCAGTACTTC

d_gene: -
abundance: -
v_gene: TRBV27
j_gene: TRBJ1-4
CDR3aa: CASHPKSFATNEKLFF
CDR3nt: TGTGCCAGCCATCCTAAATCCTTTGCAACTAATGAAAAACTGTTTTTT

d_gene: TRBD1
abundance: few
v_gene: TRBV4-3
j_gene: TRBJ1-4
CDR3aa: CASSQGDRDNEKLFF
CDR3nt: TGCGCCAGCAGCCAAGGGGACAGGGACAATGAAAAACTGTTTTTT

d_gene: -
abundance: -
v_gene: TRBV5-1
j_gene: TRBJ2-1
CDR3aa: CASSSTGNSYNEQFF
CDR3nt: TGCGCCAGCAGCTCCACGGGGAACTCCTACAATGAGCAGTTCTTC

d_gene: TRBD1
abundance: -
v_gene: TRBV18
j_gene: TRBJ1-2
CDR3aa: CASSTIRLGDSANYGYTF
CDR3nt: TGTGCCAGCTCTACCATAAGGCTCGGGGACAGTGCGAACTATGGCTACACCTTC

d_gene: -
abundance: -
v_gene: TRBV7-9
j_gene: TRBJ1-4
CDR3aa: CASSLGLTGIEKLFF
CDR3nt: TGTGCCAGCAGCCTAGGGCTCACAGGGATTGAAAAACTGTTTTTT

d_gene: -
abundance: -
v_gene: TRBV28
j_gene: TRBJ1-4
CDR3aa: CASSLRDVVEEKLFF
CDR3nt: TGTGCCAGCAGTTTGCGGGACGTTGTCGAGGAAAAACTGTTTTTT

d_gene: TRBD1
abundance: -
v_gene: TRBV5-1
j_gene: TRBJ1-1
CDR3aa: CASSLPTTGVGTEAFF
CDR3nt: TGCGCCAGCAGCTTGCCCACCACAGGGGTCGGCACTGAAGCTTTCTTT

d_gene: -
abundance: -
v_gene: TRBV19
j_gene: TRBJ2-5
CDR3aa: CASSIGALYQETQYF
CDR3nt: TGTGCCAGTAGTATAGGGGCTCTGTACCAAGAGACCCAGTACTTC

d_gene: -
abundance: -
v_gene: TRBV7-2
j_gene: TRBJ1-5
CDR3aa: CASSLASSLTRPQHF
CDR3nt: TGTGCCAGCAGCTTAGCGTCTTCCCTCACTCGGCCCCAGCATTTT

d_gene: TRBD1
abundance: few
v_gene: TRBV7-9
j_gene: TRBJ1-2
CDR3aa: CASSSGQASYGYTF
CDR3nt: TGTGCCAGCAGCTCCGGACAGGCCTCCTATGGCTACACCTTC

d_gene: TRBD1
abundance: few
v_gene: TRBV6-6
j_gene: TRBJ1-5
CDR3aa: CASSHGQASNQPQHF
CDR3nt: TGTGCCAGCAGCCACGGACAGGCTAGCAATCAGCCCCAGCATTTT

d_gene: -
abundance: -
v_gene: TRBV16
j_gene: TRBJ1-1
CDR3aa: CASSPGLEGGLFETNTEAFF
CDR3nt: TGTGCCAGCAGCCCGGGTTTAGAGGGGGGGCTATTTGAGACGAACACTGAAGCTTTCTTT

d_gene: TRBD2
abundance: many
v_gene: TRBV14
j_gene: TRBJ2-4
CDR3aa: CASSLRTSGGAVHF
CDR3nt: TGTGCCAGCAGCCTCCGGACTAGCGGGGGGGCCGTGCACTTC

d_gene: TRBD2
abundance: -
v_gene: TRBV19
j_gene: TRBJ2-1
CDR3aa: CASQLSGGAGYNEQFF
CDR3nt: TGTGCCAGTCAACTCAGCGGGGGGGCAGGGTACAATGAGCAGTTCTTC

d_gene: TRBD1
abundance: few
v_gene: TRBV9
j_gene: TRBJ2-7
CDR3aa: CASSPRTGIGEQYF
CDR3nt: TGTGCCAGCAGCCCCAGGACAGGCATTGGCGAGCAGTACTTC

d_gene: -
abundance: -
v_gene: TRBV19
j_gene: TRBJ2-1
CDR3aa: CASSIGTNPTDEQFF
CDR3nt: TGTGCCAGTAGTATAGGTACAAACCCTACAGATGAGCAGTTCTTC

d_gene: TRBD1
abundance: -
v_gene: TRBV5-6
j_gene: TRBJ2-5
CDR3aa: CASSLGVRGQETQYF
CDR3nt: TGTGCCAGCAGCCTTGGAGTCAGGGGGCAAGAGACCCAGTACTTC

d_gene: TRBD2
abundance: -
v_gene: TRBV15
j_gene: TRBJ2-5
CDR3aa: CATSREGLAGNQETQYF
CDR3nt: TGTGCCACCAGCAGAGAGGGACTAGCGGGGAATCAAGAGACCCAGTACTTC

d_gene: -
abundance: few
v_gene: TRBV7-9
j_gene: TRBJ2-5
CDR3aa: CASSSGQYQETQYF
CDR3nt: TGTGCCAGCAGCTCCGGACAGTACCAAGAGACCCAGTACTTC

d_gene: -
abundance: -
v_gene: TRBV5-4
j_gene: TRBJ2-7
CDR3aa: CASSPLGGTYEQYF
CDR3nt: TGTGCCAGCAGCCCTTTGGGAGGAACCTACGAGCAGTACTTC

d_gene: TRBD1
abundance: -
v_gene: TRBV7-2
j_gene: TRBJ2-7
CDR3aa: CASSPQGQGAYEQYF
CDR3nt: TGTGCCAGCAGCCCACAGGGACAGGGGGCCTACGAGCAGTACTTC

d_gene: TRBD2
abundance: few
v_gene: TRBV7-9
j_gene: TRBJ2-7
CDR3aa: CASSSGTSGGAYEQYF
CDR3nt: TGTGCCAGCAGTTCCGGGACTAGCGGGGGGGCCTACGAGCAGTACTTC

d_gene: TRBD1
abundance: -
v_gene: TRBV30
j_gene: TRBJ1-5
CDR3aa: CAWRGPGDRGGNQPQHF
CDR3nt: TGTGCCTGGAGGGGCCCGGGAGACAGGGGGGGGAATCAGCCCCAGCATTTT

d_gene: TRBD1
abundance: few
v_gene: TRBV14
j_gene: TRBJ2-7
CDR3aa: CASSQESWTGYYEQYF
CDR3nt: TGTGCCAGCAGCCAAGAATCGTGGACAGGGTACTACGAGCAGTACTTC

d_gene: TRBD1
abundance: few
v_gene: TRBV7-2
j_gene: TRBJ2-7
CDR3aa: CASSSYGTGLEYEQYF
CDR3nt: TGTGCCAGCAGCTCGTACGGGACAGGGTTGGAGTACGAGCAGTACTTC

d_gene: TRBD2
abundance: -
v_gene: TRBV6-1
j_gene: TRBJ2-1
CDR3aa: CASSESGGASHEQFF
CDR3nt: TGTGCCAGCAGTGAGAGCGGGGGGGCCTCACATGAGCAGTTCTTC

d_gene: -
abundance: few
v_gene: TRBV30
j_gene: TRBJ1-5
CDR3aa: CAWMGRNQPQHF
CDR3nt: TGTGCCTGGATGGGGAGGAATCAGCCCCAGCATTTT

d_gene: -
abundance: few
v_gene: TRBV4-2
j_gene: TRBJ2-7
CDR3aa: CASSQASRSYEQYF
CDR3nt: TGTGCCAGCAGCCAAGCGTCGAGGTCCTACGAGCAGTACTTC

d_gene: -
abundance: -
v_gene: TRBV9
j_gene: TRBJ2-1
CDR3aa: CASSVVNLYNEQFF
CDR3nt: TGTGCCAGCAGCGTAGTTAACTTATACAATGAGCAGTTCTTC

d_gene: -
abundance: -
v_gene: TRBV5-1
j_gene: TRBJ1-1
CDR3aa: CASEGGNRNTEAFF
CDR3nt: TGCGCCAGCGAGGGAGGGAACAGGAACACTGAAGCTTTCTTT

d_gene: TRBD2
abundance: few
v_gene: TRBV11-2
j_gene: TRBJ2-7
CDR3aa: CASSRTSGGPLLYEQYF
CDR3nt: TGTGCCAGCAGTAGGACTAGCGGGGGCCCTCTCCTATACGAGCAGTACTTC

d_gene: TRBD2
abundance: -
v_gene: TRBV5-1
j_gene: TRBJ2-5
CDR3aa: CASSLAPAGGQETQYF
CDR3nt: TGCGCCAGCAGCTTGGCGCCAGCGGGGGGCCAAGAGACCCAGTACTTC

d_gene: TRBD2
abundance: few
v_gene: TRBV11-2
j_gene: TRBJ2-3
CDR3aa: CASSPIAGGLDTQYF
CDR3nt: TGTGCCAGCAGCCCAATAGCGGGGGGGCTGGATACGCAGTATTTT

d_gene: -
abundance: -
v_gene: TRBV6-1
j_gene: TRBJ1-3
CDR3aa: CASSPPGGSGNTIYF
CDR3nt: TGTGCCAGCAGTCCCCCCGGGGGCTCTGGAAACACCATATATTTT

d_gene: TRBD1
abundance: -
v_gene: TRBV15
j_gene: TRBJ2-5
CDR3aa: CATSRQGAQETQYF
CDR3nt: TGTGCCACCAGCAGACAGGGGGCCCAGGAGACCCAGTACTTC

d_gene: TRBD1
abundance: few
v_gene: TRBV7-9
j_gene: TRBJ1-2
CDR3aa: CASKSQGVGYTF
CDR3nt: TGTGCCAGCAAGAGCCAGGGGGTAGGCTACACCTTC

d_gene: -
abundance: few
v_gene: TRBV2
j_gene: TRBJ1-5
CDR3aa: CASTGRNQPQHF
CDR3nt: TGTGCCAGCACCGGGAGGAATCAGCCCCAGCATTTT

d_gene: -
abundance: few
v_gene: TRBV5-1
j_gene: TRBJ2-7
CDR3aa: CASSPISSYEQYF
CDR3nt: TGCGCCAGCAGCCCTATTTCTTCCTACGAGCAGTACTTC

d_gene: -
abundance: few
v_gene: TRBV5-4
j_gene: TRBJ2-7
CDR3aa: CASSLTGLGVSEQYF
CDR3nt: TGTGCCAGCAGTCTTACAGGCCTTGGCGTCTCCGAGCAGTACTTC

d_gene: -
abundance: -
v_gene: TRBV6-5
j_gene: TRBJ2-7
CDR3aa: CASVPISGLGGEQYF
CDR3nt: TGTGCCAGCGTGCCTATATCCGGGCTGGGGGGTGAGCAGTACTTC

d_gene: TRBD1
abundance: few
v_gene: TRBV2
j_gene: TRBJ2-2
CDR3aa: CASRDRKTNTGELFF
CDR3nt: TGTGCCAGCCGGGACAGAAAAACGAACACCGGGGAGCTGTTTTTT

d_gene: -
abundance: -
v_gene: TRBV7-6
j_gene: TRBJ2-7
CDR3aa: CASSLGSGQEANYEQYF
CDR3nt: TGTGCCAGCAGCTTAGGCTCCGGCCAGGAGGCCAACTACGAGCAGTACTTC

d_gene: TRBD1
abundance: -
v_gene: TRBV18
j_gene: TRBJ1-6
CDR3aa: CASSPPGQNNSPLHF
CDR3nt: TGTGCCAGCTCACCTCCGGGACAGAATAATTCACCCCTCCACTTT

d_gene: -
abundance: -
v_gene: TRBV19
j_gene: TRBJ2-7
CDR3aa: CASSIAGYEQYF
CDR3nt: TGTGCCAGTAGTATAGCCGGCTACGAGCAGTACTTC

d_gene: -
abundance: few
v_gene: TRBV7-2
j_gene: TRBJ1-6
CDR3aa: CASSSSSALLNSPLHF
CDR3nt: -

d_gene: -
abundance: -
v_gene: TRBV5-1
j_gene: TRBJ2-7
CDR3aa: CASSLGSYYEQYF
CDR3nt: TGCGCCAGCAGCTTGGGGTCCTACTACGAGCAGTACTTC

d_gene: -
abundance: few
v_gene: TRBV9
j_gene: TRBJ2-3
CDR3aa: CASSVGASDSTDTQYF
CDR3nt: TGTGCCAGCAGCGTAGGCGCTAGCGATAGCACAGATACGCAGTATTTT

d_gene: TRBD1
abundance: few
v_gene: TRBV18
j_gene: TRBJ1-4
CDR3aa: CASSPGTGGRRDEKLFF
CDR3nt: TGTGCCAGCTCACCCGGGACAGGGGGCCGTCGAGACGAAAAACTGTTTTTT

d_gene: -
abundance: few
v_gene: TRBV19
j_gene: TRBJ2-5
CDR3aa: CASSRNSGETQYF
CDR3nt: TGTGCCAGTAGTAGAAATAGTGGTGAGACCCAGTACTTC

d_gene: TRBD1
abundance: few
v_gene: TRBV6-1
j_gene: TRBJ2-1
CDR3aa: CASSEQGQVYNEQFF
CDR3nt: TGTGCCAGCAGTGAACAGGGACAGGTCTACAATGAGCAGTTCTTC

d_gene: TRBD1
abundance: -
v_gene: TRBV2
j_gene: TRBJ1-1
CDR3aa: CAITLGQRTEAFF
CDR3nt: TGTGCCATCACACTGGGACAGAGGACTGAAGCTTTCTTT

d_gene: TRBD1
abundance: few
v_gene: TRBV14
j_gene: TRBJ1-6
CDR3aa: CASSLLGQGVNSPLHF
CDR3nt: TGTGCCAGCAGCCTCCTCGGACAGGGGGTTAATTCACCCCTCCACTTT

d_gene: TRBD2
abundance: -
v_gene: TRBV13
j_gene: TRBJ2-2
CDR3aa: CASSGPSFPGRVGELFF
CDR3nt: TGTGCCAGCAGCGGTCCAAGCTTCCCGGGGAGGGTCGGGGAGCTGTTTTTT

d_gene: TRBD2
abundance: few
v_gene: TRBV7-9
j_gene: TRBJ2-5
CDR3aa: CASNSIGRGYQETQYF
CDR3nt: TGTGCCAGCAACTCGATCGGGAGGGGCTACCAAGAGACCCAGTACTTC